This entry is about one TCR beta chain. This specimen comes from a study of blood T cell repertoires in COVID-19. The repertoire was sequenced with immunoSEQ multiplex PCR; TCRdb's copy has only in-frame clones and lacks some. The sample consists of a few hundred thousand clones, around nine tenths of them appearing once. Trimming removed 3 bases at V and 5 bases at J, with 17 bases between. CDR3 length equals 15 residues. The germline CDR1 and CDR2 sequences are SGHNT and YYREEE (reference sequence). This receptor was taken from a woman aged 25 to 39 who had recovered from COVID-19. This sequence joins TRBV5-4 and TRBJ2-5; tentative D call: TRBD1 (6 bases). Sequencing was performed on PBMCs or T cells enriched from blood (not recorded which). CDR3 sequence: CASSSPTGSLETQYF. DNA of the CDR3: TGTGCCAGCAGCTCCCCGACAGGATCTTTGGAGACCCAGTACTTC. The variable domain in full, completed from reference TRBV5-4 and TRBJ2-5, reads ETGVTQSPTHLIKTRGQQVTLRCSSQSGHNTVSWYQQALGQGPQFIFQYYREEENGRGNFPPRFSGLQFPNYSSELNVNALELDDSALYLCASSSPTGSLETQYFGPGTRLLVL.